This T cell receptor beta chain was profiled in a study of blood T cell repertoires in COVID-19. Authors' data handling: Amplified reference gene primers provided the basis for estimating nucleated cell counts. The assay was immunoSEQ multiplex PCR, and TCRdb's table has in-frame clones only and misses some. That table supplies the V and J calls and clone size; D and trimming were determined from the DNA. The table records around 97,000 clones, approximately 84% of them present only once. This clone was seen only once. CDR3 length: 17 amino acids. Trimming stripped 0 bases from V and 0 bases from J, with 14 bases between. Germline assignment: CDR1 SGDLS and CDR2 YYNGEE.

Sequencing was carried out using peripheral blood. This rearrangement joins TRBV9 to TRBJ2-3, with a tentative D call TRBD2 (5 bases). This clonotype originated in a man in his 70s with acute or convalescent COVID-19. The chain's CDR3 is CASSVEEGRRSTDTQYF. In nucleotides, the CDR3 is TGTGCCAGCAGCGTAGAAGAGGGCCGGAGGAGCACAGATACGCAGTATTTT.